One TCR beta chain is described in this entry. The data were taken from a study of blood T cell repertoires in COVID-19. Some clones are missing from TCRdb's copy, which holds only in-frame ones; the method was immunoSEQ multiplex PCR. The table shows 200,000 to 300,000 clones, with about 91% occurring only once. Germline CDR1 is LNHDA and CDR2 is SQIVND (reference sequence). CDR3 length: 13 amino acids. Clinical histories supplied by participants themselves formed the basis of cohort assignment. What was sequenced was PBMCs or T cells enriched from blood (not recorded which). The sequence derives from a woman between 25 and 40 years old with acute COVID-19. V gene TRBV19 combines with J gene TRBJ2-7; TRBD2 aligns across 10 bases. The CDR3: CASGLASGYEQYF. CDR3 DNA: TGTGCTTCGGGACTAGCGTCGGGCTACGAGCAGTACTTC.